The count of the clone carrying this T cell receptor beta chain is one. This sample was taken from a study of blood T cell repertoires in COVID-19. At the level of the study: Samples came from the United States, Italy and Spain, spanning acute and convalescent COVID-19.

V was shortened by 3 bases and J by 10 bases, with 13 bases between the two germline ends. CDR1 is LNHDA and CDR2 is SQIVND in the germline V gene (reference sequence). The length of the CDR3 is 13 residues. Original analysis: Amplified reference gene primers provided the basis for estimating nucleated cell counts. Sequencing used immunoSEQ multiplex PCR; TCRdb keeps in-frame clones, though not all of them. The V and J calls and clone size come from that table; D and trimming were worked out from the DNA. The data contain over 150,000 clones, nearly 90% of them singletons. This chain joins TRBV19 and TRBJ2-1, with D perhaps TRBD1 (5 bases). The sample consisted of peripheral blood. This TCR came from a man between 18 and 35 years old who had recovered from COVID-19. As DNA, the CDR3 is TGTGCCAGTAGTATTGGGGCCCGCCCCGAGCAGTTCTTC. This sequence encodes CASSIGARPEQFF. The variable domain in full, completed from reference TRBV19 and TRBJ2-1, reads DGGITQSPKYLFRKEGQNVTLSCEQNLNHDAMYWYRQDPGQGLRLIYYSQIVNDFQKGDIAEGYSVSREKKESFPLTVTSAQKNPTAFYLCASSIGARPEQFFGPGTRLTVL.